This T cell receptor beta chain was sequenced in a study of CD8 T cells in Susac syndrome. Sequencing targeted TCR beta in T cells from blood (CD8+ and CD4+). Germline CDR1 is SGHTA and CDR2 is FQGNSA. V shed 5 bases, J shed 8 bases, and the junction held 13 bases outside the gene matches. This CDR3 spans 15 amino acids. An amount of RNA that ranged from roughly 0.45 to 1 ug was reverse transcribed with random hexamers. TCRdb reanalysed the immunoSEQ multiplex PCR reads using MiXCR and keeps one entry per CDR3 protein. The table includes 150,000 to 200,000 distinct CDR3 sequences, 90% to 95% detected once.

The chain is built from TRBV7-2 and TRBJ1-2; 8 bases align to TRBD1. Sequencing was performed on CD4+ T cells from PBMCs. This sequence was found in a human donor with multiple sclerosis. The CDR3 here is CASSLWNRGSGGYTF. For the CDR3, the DNA is TGTGCCAGCAGCCTCTGGAACAGGGGGAGTGGAGGCTACACCTTC.